This TCR beta chain was identified in a study of post-analysis software for immune sequencing data. Whole-study context: In terms of disease course, relapsing-remitting, secondary progressive and progressive-relapsing multiple sclerosis were included.

Study-wide points: Normalized Chao1 diversity was significantly reduced in patients versus controls.

This clonotype was detected a few times. Its specificity is unknown. Unique molecular identifiers featured in each of the TCR beta cDNA libraries. T cells numbering roughly 0.9 to 11 million gave rise to 500,000 or so cDNA molecules. TCRdb independently ran MiXCR on the PCR reads; one entry per CDR3 protein. In the table there are approximately 400,000 distinct CDR3 sequences, roughly 35% of which are singletons. The sample taken for sequencing was blood. This TCR was recovered from a girl under 18 with multiple sclerosis.

The CDR3 loop reads CSVPLAGLHHYGYTF. The CDR3 coding sequence is TGCAGCGTCCCCCTGGCGGGACTTCATCACTATGGCTACACCTTC. J is TRBJ1-2 and V is TRBV29-1; tentatively, D is TRBD1 (5 bases). Germline CDR1 is SQVTM and CDR2 is ANQGSEA. This CDR3 has 15 residues. The ends were cut back, 6 bases at V and 3 bases at J, with 20 bases in the middle.